Presented here are 3 T cell receptor beta chains from one specimen sequenced in a study of T cells in Graves' hyperthyroidism and ophthalmopathy (dated by TCRdb to between 2017 and 2020). Library generation was performed with multiplex PCR. TCRdb lists the instrument as Illumina HiSeq 2000. The TCR beta CDR3 regions were amplified from RNA transcripts. A first-round RT-PCR of the TCR CDR3 used the HTBI primer set with the Qiagen OneStep RT-PCR kit. TCRdb trimmed the raw reads at Q25, called clones with MiXCR and kept productive beta chains. Rows are combined by CDR3 protein, so each entry shows the most common genes and DNA. The sample table shows 800,000 or so distinct CDR3 sequences, and around 39% are seen once. The ten most abundant clones make up 8% to 9% of the sample. Sequencing was performed on blood. The receptors shown here come from a man younger than 35 with Graves' hyperthyroidism.

The chain has TRBV12-3 or TRBV12-4 and TRBJ1-1, with unresolved D. The ends were cut back, 5 bases at V and 4 bases at J, with 17 bases in the middle. This CDR3 comprises 15 residues. The CDR3 region is CASSPSDEWGTEAFF. The CDR3 DNA is TGTGCCAGCAGTCCCTCGGACGAATGGGGCACTGAAGCTTTCTTT.

This chain joins TRBV29-1 and TRBJ2-2; D is tentatively TRBD1 or TRBD2 (5 bases each). Germline assignment: CDR1 SQVTM and CDR2 ANQGSEA. CDR3 length: 13 residues. V lost 6 bases, J lost 6 bases, and 14 bases lay in between. This chain's CDR3 is CSVGEGSAGELFF. The CDR3 DNA sequence: TGCAGCGTCGGCGAGGGGAGCGCCGGGGAGCTGTTTTTT.

This clonotype was found many times. The chain uses TRBV9 and TRBJ1-2; D might be TRBD1 (5 bases). Germline CDR1 SGDLS, CDR2 YYNGEE. The CDR3 length is 15 residues. Trimming took off 4 bases at V and 8 bases at J, with 21 bases between the two ends. In DNA, the CDR3 is TGTGCCAGCAGCTCTAAGTATGGGGCGTCTGAGGGCTACACCTTC. It yields the protein CASSSKYGASEGYTF.